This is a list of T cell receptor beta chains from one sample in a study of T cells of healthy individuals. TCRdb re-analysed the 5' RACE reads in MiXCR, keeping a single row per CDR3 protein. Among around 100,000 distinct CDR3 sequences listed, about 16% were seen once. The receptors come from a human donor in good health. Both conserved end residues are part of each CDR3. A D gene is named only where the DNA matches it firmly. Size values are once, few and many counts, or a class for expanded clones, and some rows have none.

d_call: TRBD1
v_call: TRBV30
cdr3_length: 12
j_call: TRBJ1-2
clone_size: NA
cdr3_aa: CAWSLTGNGYTF
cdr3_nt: TGTGCCTGGAGCCTGACAGGGAATGGCTACACCTTC

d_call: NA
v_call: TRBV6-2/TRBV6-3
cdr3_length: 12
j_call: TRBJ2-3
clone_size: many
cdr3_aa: CASSRQTDTQYF
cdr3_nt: TGTGCCAGCAGTCGTCAAACAGATACGCAGTATTTT

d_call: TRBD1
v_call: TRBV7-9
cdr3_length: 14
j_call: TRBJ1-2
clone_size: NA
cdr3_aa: CASSKDRGQYGYTF
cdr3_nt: TGTGCCAGCAGCAAAGACAGGGGGCAGTATGGCTACACCTTC

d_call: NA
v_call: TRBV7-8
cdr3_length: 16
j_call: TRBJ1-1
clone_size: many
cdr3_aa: CASSLEGWGGATEAFF
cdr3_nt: TGTGCCAGCAGCTTAGAGGGTTGGGGGGGCGCGACTGAAGCTTTCTTT

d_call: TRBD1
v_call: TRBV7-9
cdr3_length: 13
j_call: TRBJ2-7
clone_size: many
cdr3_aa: CASSRQGSYEQYF
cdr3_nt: TGTGCCAGCAGCCGACAGGGCTCCTACGAGCAGTACTTC

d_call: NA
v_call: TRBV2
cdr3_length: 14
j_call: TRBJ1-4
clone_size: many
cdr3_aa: CASSPRRGDEKLFF
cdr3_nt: TGTGCCAGCAGTCCACGGAGGGGGGATGAAAAACTGTTTTTT

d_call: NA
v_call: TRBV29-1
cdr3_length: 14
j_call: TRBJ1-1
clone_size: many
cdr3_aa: CSVEYQGLNTEAFF
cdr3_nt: TGCAGCGTTGAATACCAGGGGCTGAACACTGAAGCTTTCTTT

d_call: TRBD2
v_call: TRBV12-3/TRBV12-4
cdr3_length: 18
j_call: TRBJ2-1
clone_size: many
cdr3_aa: CASRVYRGGTTPYNEQFF
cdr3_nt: TGTGCCAGCAGGGTATATCGCGGCGGGACTACGCCCTACAATGAGCAGTTCTTC

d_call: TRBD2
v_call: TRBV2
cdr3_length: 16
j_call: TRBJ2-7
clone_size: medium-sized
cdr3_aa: CASSEQNSGRSGEQYF
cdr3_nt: TGTGCCAGCAGTGAACAAAATAGCGGGAGATCGGGCGAGCAGTACTTC

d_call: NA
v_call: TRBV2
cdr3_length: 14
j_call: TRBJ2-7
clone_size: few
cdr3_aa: CASSLQWSSYEQYF
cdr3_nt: TGTGCCAGCAGTTTACAGTGGAGCTCCTACGAGCAGTACTTC

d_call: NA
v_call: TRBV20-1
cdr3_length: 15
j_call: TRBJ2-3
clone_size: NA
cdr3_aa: CSATQGGAGEDTQYF
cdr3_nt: TGCAGTGCTACTCAGGGGGGAGCAGGGGAAGATACGCAGTATTTT

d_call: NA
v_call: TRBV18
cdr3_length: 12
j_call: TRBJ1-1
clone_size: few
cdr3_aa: CASSPLDTEAFF
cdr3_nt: TGTGCCAGCTCACCCCTAGACACTGAAGCTTTCTTT

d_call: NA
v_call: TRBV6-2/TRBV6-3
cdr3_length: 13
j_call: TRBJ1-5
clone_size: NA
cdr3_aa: CASSYAQGQPQHF
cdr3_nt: TGTGCCAGCAGTTACGCCCAAGGGCAGCCCCAGCATTTT

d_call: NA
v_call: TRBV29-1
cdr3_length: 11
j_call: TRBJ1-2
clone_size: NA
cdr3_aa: CSVDGGAGYTF
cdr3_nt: TGCAGCGTTGACGGTGGGGCTGGCTACACCTTC

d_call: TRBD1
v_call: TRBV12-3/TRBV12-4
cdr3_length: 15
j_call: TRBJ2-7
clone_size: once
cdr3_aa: CASRRAGTGSCEQYF
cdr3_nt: TGTGCCAGCAGAAGAGCCGGGACAGGGAGCTGCGAGCAGTACTTC

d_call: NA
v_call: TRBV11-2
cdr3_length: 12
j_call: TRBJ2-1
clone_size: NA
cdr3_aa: CASSLVANEQFF
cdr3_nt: TGTGCCAGCAGCTTAGTGGCCAATGAGCAGTTCTTC

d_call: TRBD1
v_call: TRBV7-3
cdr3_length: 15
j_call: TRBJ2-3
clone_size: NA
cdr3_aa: CASSSQGQGRDTQYF
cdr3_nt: TGTGCCAGCAGCTCCCAAGGACAGGGGAGGGATACGCAGTATTTT

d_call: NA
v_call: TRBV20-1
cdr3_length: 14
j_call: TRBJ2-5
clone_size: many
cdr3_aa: CSAARGSHQETQYF
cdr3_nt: TGCAGTGCGGCTCGGGGGTCCCACCAAGAGACCCAGTACTTC

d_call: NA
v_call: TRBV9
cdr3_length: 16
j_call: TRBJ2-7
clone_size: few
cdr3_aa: CASSVAGTVSSYEQYF
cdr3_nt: TGTGCCAGCAGCGTAGCCGGGACGGTTAGCTCCTACGAGCAGTACTTC

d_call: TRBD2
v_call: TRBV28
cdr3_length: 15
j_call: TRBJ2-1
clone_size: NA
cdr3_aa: CASLPGGIAYDEQFF
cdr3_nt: TGTGCCAGCCTCCCGGGGGGTATAGCTTACGATGAGCAGTTCTTC

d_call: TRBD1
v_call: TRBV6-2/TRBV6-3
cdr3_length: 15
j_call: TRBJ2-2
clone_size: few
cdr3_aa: CASSFGTGITGELFF
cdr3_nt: TGTGCCAGCAGCTTCGGGACAGGGATTACCGGGGAGCTGTTTTTT

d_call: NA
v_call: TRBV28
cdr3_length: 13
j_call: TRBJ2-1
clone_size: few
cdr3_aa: CASMKDSYNEQFF
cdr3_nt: TGTGCCAGCATGAAGGATTCCTACAATGAGCAGTTCTTC

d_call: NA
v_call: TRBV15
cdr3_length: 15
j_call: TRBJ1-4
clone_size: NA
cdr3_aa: CATSRVPALNEKLFF
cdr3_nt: TGTGCCACCAGCAGAGTCCCAGCACTAAATGAAAAACTGTTTTTT

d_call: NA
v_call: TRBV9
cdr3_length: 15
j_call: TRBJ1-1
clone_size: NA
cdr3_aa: CASSAQQGMNTEAFF
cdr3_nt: TGTGCCAGCAGCGCGCAACAGGGCATGAACACTGAAGCTTTCTTT

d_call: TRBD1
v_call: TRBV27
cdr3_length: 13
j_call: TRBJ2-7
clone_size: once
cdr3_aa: CASRQGYSYEQYF
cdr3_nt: TGTGCCAGCCGACAGGGCTACTCCTACGAGCAGTACTTC

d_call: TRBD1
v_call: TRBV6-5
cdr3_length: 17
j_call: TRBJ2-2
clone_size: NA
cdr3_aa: CASSSLRGGAGTGELFF
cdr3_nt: TGTGCCAGCAGTTCGCTCAGAGGGGGCGCCGGAACCGGGGAGCTGTTTTTT

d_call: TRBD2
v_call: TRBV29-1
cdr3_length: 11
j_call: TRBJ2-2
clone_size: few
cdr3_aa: CSVLALGELFF
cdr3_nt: TGCAGCGTACTAGCGCTCGGGGAGCTGTTTTTT

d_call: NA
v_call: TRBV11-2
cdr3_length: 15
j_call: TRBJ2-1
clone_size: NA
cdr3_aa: CASSLLVSSYNEQFF
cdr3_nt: TGTGCCAGCAGCTTATTGGTCAGTTCCTACAATGAGCAGTTCTTC

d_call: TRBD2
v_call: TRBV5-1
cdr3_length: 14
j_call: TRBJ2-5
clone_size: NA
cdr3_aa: CASRPSGTMETQYF
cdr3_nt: TGCGCCAGCCGACCTAGCGGGACGATGGAGACCCAGTACTTC

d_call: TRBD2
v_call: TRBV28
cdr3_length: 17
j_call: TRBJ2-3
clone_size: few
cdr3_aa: CASRPDGLAGPTDTQYF
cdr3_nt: TGTGCCAGCAGACCCGACGGGCTAGCGGGGCCCACAGATACGCAGTATTTT

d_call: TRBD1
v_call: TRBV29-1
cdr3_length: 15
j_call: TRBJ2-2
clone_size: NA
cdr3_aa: CSVEDDRGRTGELFF
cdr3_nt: TGCAGCGTTGAAGATGACAGGGGGCGTACCGGGGAGCTGTTTTTT

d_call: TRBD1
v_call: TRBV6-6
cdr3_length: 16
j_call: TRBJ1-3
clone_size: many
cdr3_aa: CASSYPTGGQGNTIYF
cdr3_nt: TGTGCCAGCAGTTACCCGACAGGGGGTCAGGGAAACACCATATATTTT

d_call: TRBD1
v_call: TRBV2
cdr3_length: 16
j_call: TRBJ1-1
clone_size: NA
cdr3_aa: CASSPTSQVRGTEAFF
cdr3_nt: TGTGCCAGCAGTCCCACATCACAGGTCAGGGGGACTGAAGCTTTCTTT

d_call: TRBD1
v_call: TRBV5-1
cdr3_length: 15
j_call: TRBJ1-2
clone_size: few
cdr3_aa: CASSLDDRGIYGYTF
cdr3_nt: TGCGCCAGCAGCTTGGATGACAGGGGGATATATGGCTACACCTTC

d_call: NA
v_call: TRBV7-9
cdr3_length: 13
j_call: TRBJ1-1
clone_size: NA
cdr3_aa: CASSLAGATEAFF
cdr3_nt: TGTGCCAGCAGCTTAGCGGGGGCCACTGAAGCTTTCTTT

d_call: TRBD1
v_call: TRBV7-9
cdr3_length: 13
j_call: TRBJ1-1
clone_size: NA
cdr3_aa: CASRGQGHTEAFF
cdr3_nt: TGTGCCAGCAGAGGACAGGGCCACACTGAAGCTTTCTTT

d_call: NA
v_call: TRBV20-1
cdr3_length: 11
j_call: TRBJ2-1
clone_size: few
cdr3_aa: CSATNYNEQFF
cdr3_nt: TGCAGTGCCACAAACTACAATGAGCAGTTCTTC

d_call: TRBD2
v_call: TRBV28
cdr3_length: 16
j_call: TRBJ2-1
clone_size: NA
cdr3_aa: CASSSPMAGGYDEQFF
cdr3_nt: TGTGCCAGCAGTTCACCTATGGCGGGAGGTTACGATGAGCAGTTCTTC

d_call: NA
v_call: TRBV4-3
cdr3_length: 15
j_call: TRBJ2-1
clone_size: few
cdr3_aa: CASSQDAQGHNEQFF
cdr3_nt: TGCGCCAGCAGCCAAGATGCCCAGGGGCACAATGAGCAGTTCTTC

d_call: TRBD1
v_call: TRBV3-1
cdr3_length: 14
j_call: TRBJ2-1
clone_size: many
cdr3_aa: CASSQDSGDREQFF
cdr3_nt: TGTGCCAGCAGCCAAGATTCAGGGGACAGGGAGCAGTTCTTC

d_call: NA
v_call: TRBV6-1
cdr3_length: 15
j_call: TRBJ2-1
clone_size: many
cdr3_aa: CASSEAASFIYEQFF
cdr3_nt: TGTGCCAGCAGTGAAGCGGCTAGCTTTATCTATGAGCAGTTCTTC

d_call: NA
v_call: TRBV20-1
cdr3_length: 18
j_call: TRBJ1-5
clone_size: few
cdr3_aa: CSARDLGTRVLGNQPQHF
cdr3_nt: TGCAGTGCTAGAGATCTCGGGACTCGGGTTCTCGGCAATCAGCCCCAGCATTTT

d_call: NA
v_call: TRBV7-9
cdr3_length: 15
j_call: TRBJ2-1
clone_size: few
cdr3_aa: CASSLGQSEKNEQFF
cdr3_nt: TGTGCCAGCAGCTTAGGACAAAGCGAAAAAAATGAGCAGTTCTTC

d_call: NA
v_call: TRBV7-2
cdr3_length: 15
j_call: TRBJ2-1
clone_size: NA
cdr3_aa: CASSLYSGSYNEQFF
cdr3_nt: TGTGCCAGCAGCCTATATAGCGGTTCCTACAATGAGCAGTTCTTC

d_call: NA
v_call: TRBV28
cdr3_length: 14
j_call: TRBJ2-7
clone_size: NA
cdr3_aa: CASRSGQGRYEQYF
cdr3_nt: TGTGCCAGCCGTTCTGGGCAAGGAAGGTACGAGCAGTACTTC

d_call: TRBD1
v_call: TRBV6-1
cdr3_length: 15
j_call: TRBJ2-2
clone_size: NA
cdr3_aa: CASSRQGMNTGELFF
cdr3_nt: TGTGCCAGCAGTCGACAGGGGATGAACACCGGGGAGCTGTTTTTT

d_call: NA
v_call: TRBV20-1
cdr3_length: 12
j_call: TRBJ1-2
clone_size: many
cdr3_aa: CSAPVGGYGYTF
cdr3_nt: TGCAGTGCCCCCGTGGGAGGCTATGGCTACACCTTC

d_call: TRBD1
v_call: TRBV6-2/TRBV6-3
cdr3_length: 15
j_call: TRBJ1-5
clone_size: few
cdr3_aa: CASSPGQYSNQPQHF
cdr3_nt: TGTGCCAGCAGCCCGGGACAGTATAGCAATCAGCCCCAGCATTTT

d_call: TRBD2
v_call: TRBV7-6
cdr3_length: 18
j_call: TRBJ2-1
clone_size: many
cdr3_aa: CASSLGPFSGRAIDEQFF
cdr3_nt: TGTGCCAGCAGCTTAGGACCCTTTAGCGGGAGGGCCATAGATGAGCAGTTCTTC

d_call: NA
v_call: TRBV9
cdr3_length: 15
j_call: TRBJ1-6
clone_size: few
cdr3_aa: CASSPEQVPRSPLHF
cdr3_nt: TGTGCCAGCAGCCCCGAACAGGTCCCTCGGTCACCCCTCCACTTT

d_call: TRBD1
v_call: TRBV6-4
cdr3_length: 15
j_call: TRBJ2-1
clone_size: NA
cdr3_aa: CASSDSSRGRDEQFF
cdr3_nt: TGTGCCAGCAGTGACTCATCCAGGGGGCGAGATGAGCAGTTCTTC

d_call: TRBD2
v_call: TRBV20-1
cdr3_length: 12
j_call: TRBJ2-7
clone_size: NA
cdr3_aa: CSAFGGGFAQYF
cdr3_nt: TGCAGTGCTTTTGGGGGGGGATTCGCGCAGTACTTC

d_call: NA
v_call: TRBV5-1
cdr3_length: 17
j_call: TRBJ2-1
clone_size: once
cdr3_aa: CASSLLSAASSYNEQFF
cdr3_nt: TGCGCCAGCAGTCTACTTAGCGCGGCGAGCTCCTACAATGAGCAGTTCTTC